This TCR beta chain was sequenced in a study of blood T cell repertoires in COVID-19. Study overall: From T cells, B-cell-depleted T cells, or PBMCs came the material, which was cDNA or gDNA.

Clones were read by immunoSEQ multiplex PCR, and TCRdb kept only the in-frame ones, dropping some. The sample includes about 350,000 clones, roughly 87% of them seen just once. Enrollees, about 18 to 90 years old, lived in approximately 25 US areas. The sample comprised PBMCs or T cells enriched from blood (not recorded which). The TCR comes from a woman younger than 45 who had recovered from COVID-19.

The CDR3 DNA is TGTGCCACCAGCAGAGATTCGGGGGACCCAGCTTGGGATGCTGAAGCTTTCTTT. It translates to CATSRDSGDPAWDAEAFF. The chain recombines TRBV15 with TRBJ1-1; TRBD1 might be the D (5 bases). The CDR3 consists of 18 residues. CDR1 and CDR2 from the germline V gene are LNHNV and YYDKDF (reference sequence). Trimming took 0 bases from V and 6 from J, leaving 23 bases between them.